Each of the 32 T cell receptor beta chains below was sequenced from the same sample in a study of a mutant IDH1 vaccine in newly diagnosed glioma. The table came from immunoSEQ multiplex PCR; TCRdb's copy has only in-frame clones and leaves some out. This table has around 60,000 clones, around 90% appearing once. The time point was: baseline, week 1 (first vaccination visit). As to treatment: pre-vaccination baseline after standard-of-care therapy. The specimen was PBMCs, collected from a glioma patient treated with radiotherapy, temozolomide or both. Receptor source: a man aged 45-65 years with glioma.

The rearrangement uses TRBV7-2 and TRBJ1-1; tentative D call: TRBD1 (5 bases). V lost 10 bases and J 6 bases, leaving 18 bases between the germline ends. Germline lookup yields CDR1 SGHTA and CDR2 FQGNSA. The CDR3 extends over 13 amino acids. This CDR3 reads CAITEIRGAEAFF. Here the CDR3 DNA reads TGTGCCATAACCGAAATTCGAGGGGCTGAAGCTTTCTTT.

This clone was detected once. The gene calls are TRBV10-3 and TRBJ2-3; 8 bases agree with TRBD1. This CDR3 region has 17 residues. Unmatched junction bases numbered 12, after V lost 3 bases and J lost 4 bases. Germline CDR1 ENHRY, CDR2 SYGVKD. Written as DNA, the CDR3 is TGTGCCATCAGTGAAACCAGGACAGGGTTCGTCGCAGATACGCAGTATTTT. Translated, it gives CAISETRTGFVADTQYF.

This chain joins TRBV2 and TRBJ2-3, with D uncertain. V dropped 2 bases and J dropped 2 bases, with 8 bases sitting between them. The CDR3 length is 14 residues. The germline CDR1 and CDR2 sequences are SNHLY and FYNNEI. In DNA form, the CDR3 reads TGTGCCAGCAGTGAAATGTTGGCCACAGATACGCAGTATTTT. The encoded protein is CASSEMLATDTQYF. The full variable domain, with the rest looked up from reference TRBV2 and TRBJ2-3, is EPEVTQTPSHQVTQMGQEVILRCVPISNHLYFYWYRQILGQKVEFLVSFYNNEISEKSEIFDDQFSVERPDGSNFTLKIRSTKLEDSAMYFCASSEMLATDTQYFGPGTRLTVL.

The gene calls are TRBV27 and TRBJ2-7, with 7 bases aligning to TRBD2. Germline CDR1 reads MNHEY; CDR2 reads SMNVEV (reference sequence). This CDR3 comprises 13 residues. The ends lost 7 bases at V and 6 bases at J; junction bases unmatched: 9. For the CDR3, the DNA is TGTGCCAGCACCGCCTTGGGGAGGGCCGAGCAGTACTTC. This codes for CASTALGRAEQYF.

This chain joins TRBV7-6 and TRBJ1-3, with no clear D. With 1 base removed from V and 0 bases from J, the gap between germline ends came to 4 bases. Germline loops: CDR1 SGHVS, CDR2 FNYEAQ. This CDR3 is 14 amino acids long. The CDR3 reads CASSLGPSGNTIYF. The CDR3 DNA reads as TGTGCCAGCAGCTTAGGCCCCTCTGGAAACACCATATATTTT.

The chain carries TRBV25-1 and TRBJ1-6, with D unresolved. Trimming took 5 bases from V and 2 from J, leaving 4 bases between them. Germline CDR1 MGHDK, CDR2 SYGVNS. This CDR3 contains 13 residues. The CDR3 is CASSSPYNSPLHF. DNA of the CDR3: TGTGCCAGCAGTTCCCCCTATAATTCACCCCTCCACTTT.

V gene TRBV21-1 combines with J gene TRBJ1-2; the table's D call, TRBD1, has no DNA check behind it. TRBV21-1 is assigned pseudogene status. CDR3 size: 15 residues. Here the CDR3 reads CASPYPGGGYYGYTF. The DNA of the CDR3 is TGTGCCAGCCCCTATCCAGGGGGTGGGTACTATGGCTACACCTTC.

The rearrangement links TRBV6-5 to TRBJ2-7, with a weak D call TRBD1 (5 bases). Trimming removed 2 bases at V and 5 bases at J, with 13 bases between. CDR1 is MNHEY and CDR2 is SVGAGI in the germline V gene. This CDR3 spans 14 amino acids. The CDR3 protein is CASSYRQGFNEQYF. CDR3 coding DNA: TGTGCCAGCAGTTACCGGCAGGGTTTCAACGAGCAGTACTTC.

V and J are TRBV9 and TRBJ1-2; D perhaps matches TRBD1 (5 bases). Germline V gene lookup returns CDR1 SGDLS and CDR2 YYNGEE. There are 12 residues in the CDR3. V gave up 0 bases and J gave up 7 bases, with 7 bases separating them. CDR3 sequence reads: CASSVGDRGYTF. The CDR3 DNA reads TGTGCCAGCAGCGTAGGGGACCGTGGCTACACCTTC.

This clone was detected only a few times. The rearrangement joins TRBV15 to TRBJ2-1; the D call may be TRBD1 or TRBD2 (6 bases each). Germline CDR1 is LNHNV and CDR2 is YYDKDF (reference sequence). This CDR3 has 15 amino acids. The germline V and J ends were trimmed by 3 bases and 12 bases, with 21 bases remaining between them. The CDR3 reads CATSSGGTHLVGQFF. The CDR3 DNA is TGTGCCACCAGCAGCGGCGGGACACATCTTGTGGGGCAGTTCTTC. Full variable domain (missing parts from reference TRBV15 and TRBJ2-1): DAMVIQNPRYQVTQFGKPVTLSCSQTLNHNVMYWYQQKSSQAPKLLFHYYDKDFNNEADTPDNFQSRRPNTSFCFLDIRSPGLGDTAMYLCATSSGGTHLVGQFFGPGTRLTVL.

In this sample, this clone turned up a few times. The chain combines TRBV29-1 with TRBJ1-1; tentatively, D is TRBD1 (5 bases). V dropped 5 bases and J dropped 0 bases, with 10 bases sitting between them. The CDR3 runs 13 residues. CDR1 is SQVTM and CDR2 is ANQGSEA in the germline V gene. CDR3 nucleotides: TGCAGCGTTAGGGGCAGCATGAACACTGAAGCTTTCTTT. Translated: CSVRGSMNTEAFF.

This clone occurred once. This sequence joins TRBV7-6 and TRBJ2-7, with 7 bases that match TRBD2. The germline CDR1 and CDR2 sequences are SGHVS and FNYEAQ. Trimming removed 0 bases from V and 0 bases from J; junction bases left unmatched: 8. The CDR3 sequence is 17 residues long. The CDR3 is CASSLASSGSSSYEQYF. CDR3 nucleotides: TGTGCCAGCAGCTTAGCATCTAGCGGATCCAGCTCCTACGAGCAGTACTTC.

The chain links TRBV9 to TRBJ1-2; D gene ambiguous. V lost 1 base and J lost 0, with 7 bases in between. The CDR3 extends over 14 amino acids. CDR1 is SGDLS and CDR2 is YYNGEE in the germline V gene. The CDR3 reads CASSVQGANYGYTF. The CDR3 DNA is TGTGCCAGCAGCGTACAAGGAGCTAACTATGGCTACACCTTC.

CDR3 protein: CASSRTGDTKNIQYF. CDR3 nucleotide sequence: TGTGCCAGCTCACGGACAGGGGACACCAAAAACATTCAGTACTTC. V and J are TRBV18 and TRBJ2-4, with TRBD1 identical over 9 bases. Losses at the gene ends were 4 bases for V and 2 bases for J; bases not matched to a gene: 3. CDR1 and CDR2 from the germline V gene are KGHSH and LQKENI. The CDR3 extends over 15 amino acids.

This chain links TRBV10-1 with TRBJ1-1; D may be TRBD1 (6 bases). CDR1 is WNHNN and CDR2 is SYGVQD in the germline V gene (reference sequence). This CDR3 spans 16 amino acids. The ends were cut back, 2 bases at V and 0 bases at J, with 13 bases in the middle. The CDR3: CASSEDQGPMNTEAFF. CDR3 in DNA: TGCGCCAGCAGTGAGGATCAGGGGCCGATGAACACTGAAGCTTTCTTT.

The chain is built from TRBV2 and TRBJ2-1; 11 nucleotides agree with TRBD1. The CDR3 extends over 15 amino acids. CDR1 and CDR2 (germline): SNHLY, FYNNEI. After removal of 6 bases from V and 1 base from J, the junction contained 2 bases not matched to a gene. CDR3 loop: CASRGQGVSYNEQFF. CDR3 nucleotides: TGTGCCAGCAGGGGACAGGGGGTATCCTACAATGAGCAGTTCTTC.

The chain combines TRBV4-3 with TRBJ2-3; tentative D call: TRBD2 (5 bases). Trimming left V 0 bases short and J 2 bases short, with 12 bases between. The CDR3 consists of 16 residues. Germline V lookup: CDR1 LGHNA, CDR2 YSLEER. The CDR3 DNA reads as TGCGCCAGCAGCCAAGAAGGACTCCCTTTCACAGATACGCAGTATTTT. This codes for CASSQEGLPFTDTQYF.

On this clone itself: Sequence at one end of the junction differs from germline and may be a read error. The V gene is TRBV9, the J gene TRBJ1-3; 7 nucleotides align to TRBD1. The V gene's germline CDR1 is SGDLS and CDR2 YYNGEE. The CDR3 runs to 14 residues. CDR3 sequence (DNA): TGTGCCAGCAGTGTAGCAGGGGGAGGAAACACCATATATTTT. It specifies CASSVAGGGNTIYF.

V gene TRBV7-9 combines with J gene TRBJ1-1; 8 positions agree with TRBD1. Germline V gene sequence: CDR1 SEHNR, CDR2 FQNEAQ (reference sequence). The CDR3 runs 14 residues. V shed 5 bases, J shed 11 bases, and the junction held 13 bases outside the gene matches. The CDR3 reads CASSRTGGTLVAFF. The CDR3, as DNA: TGTGCCAGCAGCCGAACAGGGGGTACTCTGGTGGCTTTCTTT.

The chain employs TRBV28 and TRBJ2-2; D tentatively fits TRBD1 or TRBD2 (5 bases each). This CDR3 contains 16 residues. V lost 6 bases, J lost 1 base, and 15 bases lay in between. The germline V gene encodes CDR1 MDHEN and CDR2 SYDVKM. The DNA of the CDR3 is TGTGCCAGCAGGTCTCCGGGACGGAAGAACACCGGGGAGCTGTTTTTT. It yields the protein CASRSPGRKNTGELFF.

The chain employs TRBV30 and TRBJ2-3; D not resolved. Germline lookup yields CDR1 GTSNPN and CDR2 SVGIG (reference sequence). Trimming shortened V by 1 base and J by 3 bases, and 11 bases separated the two germline ends. The CDR3 loop spans 14 amino acids. CDR3 sequence reads: CAWSAYNPTDTQYF. The CDR3 DNA is TGTGCCTGGAGTGCCTACAACCCTACAGATACGCAGTATTTT.

The gene calls are TRBV9 and TRBJ2-5; weak D call: TRBD1 (6 bases). The germline V and J ends were trimmed by 3 bases and 1 base, with 13 bases remaining between them. The CDR3 runs 15 residues. Germline lookup yields CDR1 SGDLS and CDR2 YYNGEE. DNA of the CDR3: TGTGCCAGCAGCGATCGACAGGAGATCCAAGAGACCCAGTACTTC. Translation: CASSDRQEIQETQYF. Supplemented by reference TRBV9 and TRBJ2-5, the full variable domain reads DSGVTQTPKHLITATGQRVTLRCSPRSGDLSVYWYQQSLDQGLQFLIQYYNGEERAKGNILERFSAQQFPDLHSELNLSSLELGDSALYFCASSDRQEIQETQYFGPGTRLLVL.

This chain uses TRBV7-2 with TRBJ2-7; 7 positions match TRBD1. Trimming cost V 6 bases and J 0 bases; bases outside gene matches: 8. The CDR3 is made up of 15 amino acids. Germline values: CDR1 SGHTA, CDR2 FQGNSA. The CDR3: CASSIGAGGSYEQYF. The CDR3 nucleotides are TGTGCCAGCAGTATAGGGGCAGGGGGCTCCTACGAGCAGTACTTC.

The chain recombines TRBV14 with TRBJ2-5; D gene ambiguous. The CDR3 is 15 amino acids. Trimming took off 4 bases at V and 4 bases at J, with 16 bases between the two ends. Germline assignment: CDR1 SGHDN and CDR2 FVKESK. Here the CDR3 DNA reads TGTGCCAGCAGCCCAGCCGGTGCGTGGGCAGAGACCCAGTACTTC. It yields the protein CASSPAGAWAETQYF.

The chain uses TRBV9 and TRBJ2-7; no firm D call. The germline V gene has CDR1 SGDLS and CDR2 YYNGEE. CDR3 length: 15 residues. Trimming shortened V by 3 bases and J by 2 bases, and 15 bases separated the two germline ends. The CDR3 region has the DNA TGTGCCAGCAGCGAGCCGATCACATATCCCTACGAGCAGTACTTC. This codes for CASSEPITYPYEQYF.

The chain employs TRBV28 and TRBJ2-4, with D hard to call. Per the germline V gene, CDR1 is MDHEN and CDR2 is SYDVKM. The CDR3 extends over 18 amino acids. Trimming took off 5 bases at V and 3 bases at J, with 23 bases between the two ends. CDR3 in DNA: TGTGCCAGCAGTGTCAACCTTGGTGGCGCCCGGTTCAAAAACATTCAGTACTTC. Encoded protein: CASSVNLGGARFKNIQYF.

The rearrangement uses TRBV19 and TRBJ2-7; TRBD2 matches 11 bases. The germline V gene has CDR1 LNHDA and CDR2 SQIVND (reference sequence). The V and J ends lost 3 bases and 2 bases, in that order; junction bases with no gene match: 3. The CDR3 spans 15 residues. The CDR3 sequence: CASSILAGGPYEQYF. For the CDR3, the DNA is TGTGCCAGTAGTATTTTAGCGGGAGGGCCCTACGAGCAGTACTTC. Full variable domain (remainder filled in from reference TRBV19 and TRBJ2-7): DGGITQSPKYLFRKEGQNVTLSCEQNLNHDAMYWYRQDPGQGLRLIYYSQIVNDFQKGDIAEGYSVSREKKESFPLTVTSAQKNPTAFYLCASSILAGGPYEQYFGPGTRLTVT.

With respect to this clone: Other DNA sequences in the sample encode the same CDR3. The V call is TRBV7-2, the J call TRBJ2-3, with 14 bases fitting TRBD2. Germline assignment: CDR1 SGHTA and CDR2 FQGNSA. Unmatched junction bases numbered 7, after V lost 1 base and J lost 4 bases. The CDR3 contains 18 residues. Written as DNA, the CDR3 is TGTGCCAGCAGCTTAGGGACTAGCGGGAGGATGCTCGCAGATACGCAGTATTTT. This encodes CASSLGTSGRMLADTQYF.

The chain couples TRBV7-9 to TRBJ2-7, with 11 bases lining up with TRBD1. V trimming: 2 bases; J trimming: 12 bases; junction bases outside the gene matches: 15. CDR3 length: 16 amino acids. Germline V gene sequence: CDR1 SEHNR, CDR2 FQNEAQ (reference sequence). The CDR3 bases are TGTGCCAGCAGCTTAAGTATCAGGACAGGGGGCCCCCATCTGTACTTC. Translation: CASSLSIRTGGPHLYF.

This clone was counted once. The chain has TRBV11-2 and TRBJ1-5; D is unclear. The CDR3 has 14 residues. Trimming left V 6 bases short and J 3 bases short, with 12 bases between. The germline gives CDR1 SGHAT, CDR2 FQNNGV. CDR3 DNA sequence: TGTGCCAGCAGTAAGCCGGGTTACAATCAGCCCCAGCATTTT. Protein product: CASSKPGYNQPQHF. The variable domain in full, completed from reference TRBV11-2 and TRBJ1-5, reads EAGVAQSPRYKIIEKRQSVAFWCNPISGHATLYWYQQILGQGPKLLIQFQNNGVVDDSQLPKDRFSAERLKGVDSTLKIQPAKLEDSAVYLCASSKPGYNQPQHFGDGTRLSIL.

The chain links TRBV10-1 to TRBJ1-2; TRBD1 is a possible D gene (6 bases). Germline-derived CDR1 and CDR2 are WNHNN and SYGVQD (reference sequence). The V end was cut by 8 bases, the J end by 4 bases, with 17 bases between. This CDR3 has 14 amino acids. The CDR3 spells CASSPVGTTYGYTF. The CDR3 bases are TGCGCCAGCTCACCTGTTGGGACAACCTATGGCTACACCTTC.

The rearrangement uses TRBV5-1 and TRBJ2-1; 7 bases fit TRBD2. The CDR3 length is 15 residues. The germline gives CDR1 SGHRS, CDR2 YFSETQ. The junction had 4 bases not matched to a gene; V was cut back by 0 bases and J by 4 bases. CDR3 sequence reads: CASSLGSGAYNEQFF. CDR3 in DNA: TGCGCCAGCAGCTTGGGAAGCGGGGCTTACAATGAGCAGTTCTTC.